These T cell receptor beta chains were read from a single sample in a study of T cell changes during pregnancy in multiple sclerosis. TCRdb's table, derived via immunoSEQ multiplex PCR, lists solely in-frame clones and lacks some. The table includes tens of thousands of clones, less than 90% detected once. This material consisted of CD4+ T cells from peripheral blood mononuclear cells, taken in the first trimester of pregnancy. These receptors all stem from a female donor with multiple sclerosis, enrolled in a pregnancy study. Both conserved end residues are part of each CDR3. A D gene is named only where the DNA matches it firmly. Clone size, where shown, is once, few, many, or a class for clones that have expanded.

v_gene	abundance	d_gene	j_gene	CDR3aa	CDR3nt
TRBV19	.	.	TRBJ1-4	CASRKGGTNEKLFF	TGTGCCAGTAGGAAGGGCGGGACTAATGAAAAACTGTTTTTT
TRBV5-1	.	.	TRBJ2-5	CASSYGRAETQYF	TGCGCCAGCAGCTACGGCAGGGCAGAGACCCAGTACTTC
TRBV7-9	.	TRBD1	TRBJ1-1	CASSRTGVSTEAFF	TGTGCCAGCAGCCGGACAGGGGTCAGCACTGAAGCTTTCTTT
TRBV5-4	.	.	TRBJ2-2	CASSLRTGGTGELFF	TGTGCCAGCAGCTTGAGGACAGGAGGGACCGGGGAGCTGTTTTTT
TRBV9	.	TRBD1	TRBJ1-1	CASSVGTGTNTEAFF	TGTGCCAGCAGCGTGGGGACAGGGACGAACACTGAAGCTTTCTTT
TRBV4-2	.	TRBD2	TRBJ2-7	CASSQVKASGIYEQYF	TGTGCCAGCAGCCAAGTAAAGGCTAGCGGAATTTACGAGCAGTACTTC
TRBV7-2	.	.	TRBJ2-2	CASSLASSAGELFF	TGTGCCAGCAGCTTAGCGTCTAGCGCCGGGGAGCTGTTTTTT
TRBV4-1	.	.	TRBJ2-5	CASSPHGETQYF	TGCGCCAGCAGCCCCCACGGGGAGACCCAGTACTTC
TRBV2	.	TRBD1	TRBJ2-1	CASSDGTGHNEQFF	TGTGCCAGCAGTGACGGGACAGGACACAATGAGCAGTTCTTC
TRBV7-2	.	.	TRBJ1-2	CASSLRPMGTGHGYTF	TGTGCCAGCAGCTTAAGACCAATGGGAACAGGCCATGGCTACACCTTC
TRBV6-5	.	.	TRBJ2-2	CASSWEVDGELFF	TGTGCCAGCAGTTGGGAGGTGGATGGGGAGCTGTTTTTT
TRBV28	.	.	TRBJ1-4	CASSSGGEANEKLFF	TGTGCCAGCAGCTCGGGCGGGGAGGCTAATGAAAAACTGTTTTTT
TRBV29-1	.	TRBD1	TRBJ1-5	CSAGQGEQPQHF	TGCAGCGCTGGACAGGGAGAGCAGCCCCAGCATTTT
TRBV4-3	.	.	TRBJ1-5	CASSQDGTRNQPQHF	TGCGCCAGCAGCCAAGATGGGACAAGAAATCAGCCCCAGCATTTT
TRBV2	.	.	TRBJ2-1	CASSEGNRAGGLF	TGTGCCAGCAGTGAAGGAAACCGGGCAGGAGGTCTCTTC
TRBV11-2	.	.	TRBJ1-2	CASSLVPAGNYGYTF	TGTGCCAGCAGCTTAGTGCCGGCGGGGAACTATGGCTACACCTTC
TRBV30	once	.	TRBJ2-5	CACSTRTEIETQYF	TGTGCCTGCTCTACGAGGACAGAGATAGAGACCCAGTACTTC
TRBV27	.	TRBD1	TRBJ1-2	CASRGQVNYGYTF	TGTGCCAGCCGAGGACAGGTTAACTATGGCTACACCTTC
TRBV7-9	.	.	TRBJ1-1	CASSPRGAGPNTEAFF	TGTGCCAGCAGCCCGCGTGGGGCAGGGCCGAACACTGAAGCTTTCTTT
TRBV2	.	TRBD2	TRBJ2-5	CASKGLASQETQYF	TGTGCCAGCAAGGGACTAGCGAGCCAAGAGACCCAGTACTTC
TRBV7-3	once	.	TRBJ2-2	CASSSRGGGTGELFF	TGTGCCAGCAGCTCAAGAGGGGGTGGGACCGGGGAGCTGTTTTTT
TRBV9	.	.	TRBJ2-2	CASSGPGLTSTGELFF	TGTGCCAGCAGCGGACCGGGACTGACGAGCACCGGGGAGCTGTTTTTT
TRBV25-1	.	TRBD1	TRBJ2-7	CASGPLRDRSYEQYF	TGTGCCAGCGGCCCTCTCCGGGACAGGAGCTACGAGCAGTACTTC
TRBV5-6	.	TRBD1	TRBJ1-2	CASSLAGTGSGYTF	TGTGCCAGCAGCTTGGCCGGGACAGGGAGCGGCTACACCTTC
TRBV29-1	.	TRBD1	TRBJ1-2	CSVERTGTGYTF	TGCAGCGTTGAGCGGACAGGGACCGGCTACACCTTC
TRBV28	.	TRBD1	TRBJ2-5	CASSFDREETQYF	TGTGCCAGCAGTTTCGACAGGGAAGAGACCCAGTACTTC
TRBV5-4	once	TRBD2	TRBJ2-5	CASSLQTSGSQETQYF	TGTGCCAGCAGCTTGCAGACTAGCGGGAGTCAAGAGACCCAGTACTTC
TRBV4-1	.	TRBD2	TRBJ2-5	CASSQETGLARETQYF	TGCGCCAGCAGCCAAGAAACCGGACTAGCCCGAGAGACCCAGTACTTC
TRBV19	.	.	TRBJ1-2	CASMSQIYGYTF	TGTGCCAGTATGAGTCAAATCTATGGCTACACCTTC
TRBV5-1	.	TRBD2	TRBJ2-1	CASSSEGTSGNPQFF	TGCGCCAGCAGCTCGGAGGGGACTAGCGGGAATCCGCAGTTCTTC
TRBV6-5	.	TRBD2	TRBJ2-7	CASSVAGDSYEQYF	TGTGCCAGCAGCGTAGCGGGAGACTCCTACGAGCAGTACTTC
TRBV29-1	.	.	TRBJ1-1	CSVSKNTEAFF	TGCAGCGTTTCAAAGAACACTGAAGCTTTCTTT
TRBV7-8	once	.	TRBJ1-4	CASSPPRTATNEKLFF	TGTGCCAGCAGCCCCCCCCGGACTGCAACTAATGAAAAACTGTTTTTT
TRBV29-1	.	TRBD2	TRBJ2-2	CSVGAGGRNTGELFF	TGCAGCGTTGGGGCGGGAGGGAGAAACACCGGGGAGCTGTTTTTT
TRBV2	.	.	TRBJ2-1	CASSAIYNEQFF	TGTGCCAGCAGTGCCATTTACAATGAGCAGTTCTTC
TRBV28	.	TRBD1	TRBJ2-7	CATTTGGTYEQYF	TGTGCCACTACGACAGGGGGAACCTACGAGCAGTACTTC
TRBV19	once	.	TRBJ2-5	CASRIGSEETQYF	TGTGCCAGTAGGATAGGGTCAGAAGAGACCCAGTACTTC
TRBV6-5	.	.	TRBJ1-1	CASSYEGRAFF	TGTGCCAGCAGTTACGAGGGAAGGGCTTTCTTT
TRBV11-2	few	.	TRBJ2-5	CASSPGFPGETQYF	TGTGCCAGCAGCCCCGGGTTTCCAGGGGAGACCCAGTACTTC
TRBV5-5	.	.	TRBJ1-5	CASSQGQGGQPQHF	TGTGCCAGCAGCCAGGGGCAGGGTGGCCAGCCCCAGCATTTT
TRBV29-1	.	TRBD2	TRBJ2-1	CSGQLAGGRYNEQFF	TGCAGCGGCCAACTAGCGGGAGGCCGATACAATGAGCAGTTCTTC
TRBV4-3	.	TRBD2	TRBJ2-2	CASSQEGTSGSGWGGELFF	TGCGCCAGCAGCCAAGAAGGGACTAGCGGGAGTGGGTGGGGCGGGGAGCTGTTTTTT